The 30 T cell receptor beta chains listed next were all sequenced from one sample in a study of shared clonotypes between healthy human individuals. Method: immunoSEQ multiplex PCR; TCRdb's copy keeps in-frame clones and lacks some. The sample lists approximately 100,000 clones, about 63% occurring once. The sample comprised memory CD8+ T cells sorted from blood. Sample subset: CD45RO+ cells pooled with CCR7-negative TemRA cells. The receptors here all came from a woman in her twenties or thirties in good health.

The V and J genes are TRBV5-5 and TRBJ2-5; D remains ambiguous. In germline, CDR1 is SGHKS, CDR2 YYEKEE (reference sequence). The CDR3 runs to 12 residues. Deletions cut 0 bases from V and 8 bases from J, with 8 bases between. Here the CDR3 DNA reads TGTGCCAGCAGCTTGGACTTTCCAACCCAGTACTTC. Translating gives CASSLDFPTQYF.

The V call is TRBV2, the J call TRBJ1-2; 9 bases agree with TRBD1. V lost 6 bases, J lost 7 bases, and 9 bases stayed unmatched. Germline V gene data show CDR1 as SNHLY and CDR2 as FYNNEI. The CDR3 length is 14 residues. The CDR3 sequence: CASRLDRGPPGYTF. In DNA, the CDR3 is TGTGCCAGCAGATTGGACAGGGGTCCCCCTGGCTACACCTTC.

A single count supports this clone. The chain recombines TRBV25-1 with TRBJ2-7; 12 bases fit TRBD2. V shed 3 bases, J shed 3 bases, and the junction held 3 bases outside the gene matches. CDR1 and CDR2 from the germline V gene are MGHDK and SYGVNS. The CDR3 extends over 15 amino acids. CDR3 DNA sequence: TGTGCCAGCAGTGATTCACTAGCGGGAGGCTACGAGCAGTACTTC. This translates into CASSDSLAGGYEQYF.

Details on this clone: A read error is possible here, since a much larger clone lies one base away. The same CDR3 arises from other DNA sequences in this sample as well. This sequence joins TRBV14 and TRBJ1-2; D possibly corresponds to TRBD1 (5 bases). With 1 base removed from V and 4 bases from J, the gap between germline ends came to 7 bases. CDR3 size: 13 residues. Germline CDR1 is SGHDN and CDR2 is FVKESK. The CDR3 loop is CASSQVGTYGYTF. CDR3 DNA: TGTGCCAGCAGCCAAGTGGGGACCTATGGCTACACCTTC.

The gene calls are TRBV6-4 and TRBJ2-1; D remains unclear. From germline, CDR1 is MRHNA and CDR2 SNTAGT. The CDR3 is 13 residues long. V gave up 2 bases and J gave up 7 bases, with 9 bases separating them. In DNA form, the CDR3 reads TGTGCCAGCAGTGACCGGCCAGAAAATGAGCAGTTCTTC. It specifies CASSDRPENEQFF.

The CDR3 nucleotides are TGTGCCTGGAGTGTAGAGGGACGGATTTACGAGCAGTACTTC. Residues: CAWSVEGRIYEQYF. V and J are TRBV30 and TRBJ2-5, with D perhaps matching TRBD1 or TRBD2 (5 bases each). The J call is uncertain, as TRBJ2-7 better fits the DNA end. The CDR3 sequence is 14 residues long. The germline V gene encodes CDR1 GTSNPN and CDR2 SVGIG (reference sequence).

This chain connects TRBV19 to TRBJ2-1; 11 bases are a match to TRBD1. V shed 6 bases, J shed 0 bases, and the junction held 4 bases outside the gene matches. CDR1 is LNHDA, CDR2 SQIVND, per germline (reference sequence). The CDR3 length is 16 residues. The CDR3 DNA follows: TGTGCCAGTAGGGACAGGGGGCAACTCTCCTACAATGAGCAGTTCTTC. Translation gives CASRDRGQLSYNEQFF.

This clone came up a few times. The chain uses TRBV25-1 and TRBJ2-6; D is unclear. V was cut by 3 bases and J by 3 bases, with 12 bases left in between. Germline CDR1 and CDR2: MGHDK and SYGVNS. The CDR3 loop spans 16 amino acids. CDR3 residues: CASSEPAWDGANVLTF. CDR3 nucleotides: TGTGCCAGCAGTGAGCCTGCGTGGGATGGGGCCAACGTCCTGACTTTC. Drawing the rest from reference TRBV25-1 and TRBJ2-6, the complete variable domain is EADIYQTPRYLVIGTGKKITLECSQTMGHDKMYWYQQDPGMELHLIHYSYGVNSTEKGDLSSESTVSRIRTEHFPLTLESARPSHTSQYLCASSEPAWDGANVLTFGAGSRLTVL.

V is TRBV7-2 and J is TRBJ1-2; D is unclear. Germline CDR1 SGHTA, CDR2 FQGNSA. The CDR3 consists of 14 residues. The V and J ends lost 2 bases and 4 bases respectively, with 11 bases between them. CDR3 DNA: TGTGCCAGCAGCTTACGGGAGACTACCTATGGCTACACCTTC. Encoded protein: CASSLRETTYGYTF.

The chain's CDR3 is CASSLGYEQFF. The CDR3 DNA follows: TGTGCCAGCAGTTTAGGGTATGAGCAGTTCTTC. The V gene is TRBV28, the J gene TRBJ2-1, with unresolved D. V lost 2 bases, J lost 8 bases, and 4 bases lay in between. This CDR3 has 11 residues. Per germline, CDR1 MDHEN and CDR2 SYDVKM.

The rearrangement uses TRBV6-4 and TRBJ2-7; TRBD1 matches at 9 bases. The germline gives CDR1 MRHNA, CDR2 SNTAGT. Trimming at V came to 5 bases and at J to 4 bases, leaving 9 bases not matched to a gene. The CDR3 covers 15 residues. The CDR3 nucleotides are TGTGCCAGCAGTCAGGGAACAGGGGGCGTTTACGAGCAGTACTTC. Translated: CASSQGTGGVYEQYF.

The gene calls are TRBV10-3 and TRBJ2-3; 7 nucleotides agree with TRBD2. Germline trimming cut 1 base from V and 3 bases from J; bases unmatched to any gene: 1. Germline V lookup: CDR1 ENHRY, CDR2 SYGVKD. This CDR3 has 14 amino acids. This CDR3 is CAISELRETDTQYF. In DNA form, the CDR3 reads TGTGCCATCAGTGAGTTGCGGGAGACAGATACGCAGTATTTT.

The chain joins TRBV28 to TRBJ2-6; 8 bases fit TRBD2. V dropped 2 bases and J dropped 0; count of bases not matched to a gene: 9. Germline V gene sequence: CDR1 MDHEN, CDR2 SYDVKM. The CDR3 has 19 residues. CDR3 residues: CASSLPIGLAGSGANVLTF. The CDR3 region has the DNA TGTGCCAGCAGTTTACCCATCGGGCTAGCGGGCTCTGGGGCCAACGTCCTGACTTTC.

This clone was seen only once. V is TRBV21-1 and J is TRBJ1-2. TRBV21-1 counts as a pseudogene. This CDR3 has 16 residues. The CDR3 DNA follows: TGTGCCAGCAGTCTAAGCATAGCTACAGAGACCTATGGCTACACCTTC. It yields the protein CASSLSIATETYGYTF.

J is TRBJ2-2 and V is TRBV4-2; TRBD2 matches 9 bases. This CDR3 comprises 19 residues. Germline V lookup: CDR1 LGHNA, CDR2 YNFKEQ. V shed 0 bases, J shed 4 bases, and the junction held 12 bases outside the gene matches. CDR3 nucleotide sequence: TGTGCCAGCAGCCAAGATCCCAGCGGGAGGTTCAGAATCACCGGGGAGCTGTTTTTT. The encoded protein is CASSQDPSGRFRITGELFF.

CDR3 nucleotides: TGTGCCAGCAGTTCCTTCAACCTAGGAGCGGGAGCTCCGAGGGTCTACGAGCAGTACTTC. Its protein product is CASSSFNLGAGAPRVYEQYF. The chain joins TRBV27 to TRBJ2-7, with 8 bases fitting TRBD2. CDR3 size: 20 residues. V was pared by 4 bases and J by 3 bases, with 23 bases of the junction left unmatched. CDR1 is MNHEY, CDR2 SMNVEV, per germline (reference sequence).

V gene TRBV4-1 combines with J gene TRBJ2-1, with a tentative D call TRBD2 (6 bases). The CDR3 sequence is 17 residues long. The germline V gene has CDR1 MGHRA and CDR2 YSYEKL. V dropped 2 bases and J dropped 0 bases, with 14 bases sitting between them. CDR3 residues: CASSQPRGLGSYNEQFF. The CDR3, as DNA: TGCGCCAGCAGCCAACCCCGGGGACTGGGCTCCTACAATGAGCAGTTCTTC.

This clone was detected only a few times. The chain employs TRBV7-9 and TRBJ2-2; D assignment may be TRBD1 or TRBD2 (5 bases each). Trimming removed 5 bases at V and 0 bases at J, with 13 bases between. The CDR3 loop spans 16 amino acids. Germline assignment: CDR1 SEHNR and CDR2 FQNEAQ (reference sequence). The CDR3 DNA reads TGTGCCAGCAGCCCGACCGGGACCACGAACACCGGGGAGCTGTTTTTT. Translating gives CASSPTGTTNTGELFF.

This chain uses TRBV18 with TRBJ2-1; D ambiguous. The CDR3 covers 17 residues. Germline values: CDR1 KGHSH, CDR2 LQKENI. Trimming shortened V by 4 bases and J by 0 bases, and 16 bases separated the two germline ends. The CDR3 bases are TGTGCCAGCTCACTCCAAACTGGGCACAGCTCCTACAATGAGCAGTTCTTC. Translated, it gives CASSLQTGHSSYNEQFF.

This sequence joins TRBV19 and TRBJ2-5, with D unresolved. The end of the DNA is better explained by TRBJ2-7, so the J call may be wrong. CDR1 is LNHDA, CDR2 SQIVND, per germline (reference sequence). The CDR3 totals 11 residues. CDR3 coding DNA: TGTGCCAGCTCTTCTTCATACGAGCAGTACTTC. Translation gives CASSSSYEQYF.

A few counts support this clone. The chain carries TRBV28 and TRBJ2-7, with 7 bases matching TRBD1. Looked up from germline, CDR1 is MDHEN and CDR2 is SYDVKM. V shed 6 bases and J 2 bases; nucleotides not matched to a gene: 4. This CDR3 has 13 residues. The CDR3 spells CASRLTGTYEQYF. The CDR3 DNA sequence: TGTGCCAGCAGGCTGACAGGGACCTACGAGCAGTACTTC.

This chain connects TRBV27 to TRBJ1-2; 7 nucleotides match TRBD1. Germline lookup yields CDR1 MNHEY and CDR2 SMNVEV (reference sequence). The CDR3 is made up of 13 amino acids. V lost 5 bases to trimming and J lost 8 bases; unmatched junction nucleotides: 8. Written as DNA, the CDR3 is TGTGCCAGCAGTCCCGACAGGGTCGGCGGCTACACCTTC. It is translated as CASSPDRVGGYTF.

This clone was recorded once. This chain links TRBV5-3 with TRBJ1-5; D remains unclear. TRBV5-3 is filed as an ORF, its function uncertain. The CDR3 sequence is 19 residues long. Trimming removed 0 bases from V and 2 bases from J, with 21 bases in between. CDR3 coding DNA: TGTGCCAGAAGCTTGGAGGCCAGTTGGAGTTACCGTGGCAATCAGCCCCAGCATTTT. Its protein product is CARSLEASWSYRGNQPQHF.

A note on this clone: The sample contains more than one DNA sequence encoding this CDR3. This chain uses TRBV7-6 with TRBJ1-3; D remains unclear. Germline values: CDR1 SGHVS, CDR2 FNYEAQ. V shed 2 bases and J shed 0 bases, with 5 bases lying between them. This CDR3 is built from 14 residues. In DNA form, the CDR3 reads TGTGCCAGCAGCTTAACAGACTCTGGAAACACCATATATTTT. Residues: CASSLTDSGNTIYF.

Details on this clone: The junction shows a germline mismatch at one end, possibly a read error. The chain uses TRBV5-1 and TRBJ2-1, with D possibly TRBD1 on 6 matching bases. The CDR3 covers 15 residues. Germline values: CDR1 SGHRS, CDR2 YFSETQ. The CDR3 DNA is TGCACCAGCAGCTTGGAGGCAGGGGCCTACAATGAGCAGTTCTTC. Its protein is CTSSLEAGAYNEQFF.

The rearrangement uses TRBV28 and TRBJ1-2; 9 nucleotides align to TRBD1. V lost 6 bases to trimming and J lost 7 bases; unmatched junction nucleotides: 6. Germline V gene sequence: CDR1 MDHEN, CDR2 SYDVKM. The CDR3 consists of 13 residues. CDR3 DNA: TGTGCCAGCAGGAAAACAGGGGGCTTTGGCTACACCTTC. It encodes CASRKTGGFGYTF.

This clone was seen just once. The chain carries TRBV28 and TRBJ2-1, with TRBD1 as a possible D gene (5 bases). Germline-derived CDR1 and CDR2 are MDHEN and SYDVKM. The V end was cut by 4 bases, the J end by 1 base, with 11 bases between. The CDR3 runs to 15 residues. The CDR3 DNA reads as TGTGCCAGCAGTTATGGACATGAATCCTACAATGAGCAGTTCTTC. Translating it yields CASSYGHESYNEQFF.

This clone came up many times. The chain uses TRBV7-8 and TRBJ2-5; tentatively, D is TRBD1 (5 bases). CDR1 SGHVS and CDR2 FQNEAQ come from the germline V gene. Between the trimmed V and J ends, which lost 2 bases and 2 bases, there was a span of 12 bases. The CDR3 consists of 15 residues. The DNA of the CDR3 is TGTGCCAGCAGCTTAAGTTCCAGGGAACAAGAGACCCAGTACTTC. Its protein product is CASSLSSREQETQYF.

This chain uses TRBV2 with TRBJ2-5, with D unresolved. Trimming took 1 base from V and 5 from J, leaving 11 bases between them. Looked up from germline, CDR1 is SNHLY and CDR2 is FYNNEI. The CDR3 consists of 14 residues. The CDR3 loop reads CASSEELVWETQYF. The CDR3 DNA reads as TGTGCCAGCAGTGAAGAGTTAGTATGGGAGACCCAGTACTTC.

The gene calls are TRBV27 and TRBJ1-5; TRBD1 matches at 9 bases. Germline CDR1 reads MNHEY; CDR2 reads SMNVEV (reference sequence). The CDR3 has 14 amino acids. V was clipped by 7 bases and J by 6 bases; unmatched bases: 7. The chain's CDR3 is CASKIGQGLQPQHF. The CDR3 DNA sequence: TGTGCCAGCAAGATAGGACAGGGGCTTCAGCCCCAGCATTTT.